Here is one TCR beta chain with its context. Its antigen has not been determined. Base-call qualities are not available, and no considerably larger clone is one nucleotide away. This specimen comes from a study of blood T cell repertoires in COVID-19 (dated by TCRdb to 2020 to 2022). Background on the whole study: Collaborator samples came from the United States, Italy and Spain and covered acute and convalescent phases of COVID-19. HLA class I and class II types, where available, came from metadata supplied by the sample provider rather than from assay-based typing. Sample metadata almost always included a de-identified subject ID, COVID-19 status, age in years and sex. The samples were drawn from the first 160 participants of the ongoing ImmuneRACE study and from over 950 subjects provided by 6 global collaborators. The material from the prospective study consisted of cDNA or gDNA derived from T cells, B-cell-depleted T cells, or PBMCs. Deeply sampled blood TCRbeta repertoires from subjects exposed to, actively infected with, or recovered from COVID-19 were included in the dataset. The repertoires were released in a freely available public database meant as a resource for research on the immune response to SARS-CoV-2.

Looking up the germline V gene yields CDR1 SGHTA and CDR2 FQGNSA. From its cysteine to its phenylalanine, the CDR3 spans 15 amino acids. Kept here is only the CDR3 DNA, which spans 45 bases and is read in frame from base 1. The germline ends are 9 bases apart after V is trimmed by 1 base and J by 0 bases. What the authors observed across the whole study: The amount of clinical and demographic metadata varied by source and participant and was provided uncurated.

In the prospective study, participants were 18 to 89 years old, resided in approximately 22 geographic areas of the United States, and were enrolled through a virtual design. In the prospective study, cohorts were assigned on the basis of participant-reported clinical history obtained from a screening survey and a study questionnaire. Recovered participants in ImmuneRACE Cohort 3 were defined by two consecutive negative NP/OP PCR tests, clearance by a healthcare professional, or resolution of symptoms. Mobile phlebotomists in the prospective study collected whole blood, serum and a nasopharyngeal or oropharyngeal swab from every participant. Over a roughly 2-month period, participants in the prospective study had the option of providing additional blood draws and questionnaires. Before DNA extraction, prospective study blood samples were shipped either frozen or at room temperature. The immunoSEQ Assay, a bias-controlled multiplex PCR, was used to amplify TCRbeta CDR3 regions from genomic DNA. The original methods were these. The number of nucleated cells in each sample was estimated by amplification of reference gene primers within the assay. Sequence reads were collapsed and filtered to measure the absolute abundance of every unique TCRbeta CDR3 rearrangement. Productive Simpson clonality was computed per sample as the square root of Simpson's diversity index over productive rearrangements. As stored in TCRdb, this immuneACCESS dataset retains in-frame rearrangements with V and J assigned. A fraction of the clones does not appear; measured against another copy, unresolved V genes explain less than half of the discrepancy, and the remainder lacks a known reason. For V, J and clone size, that table is used; D and trimming come from the DNA. The sample profile shows approximately 150,000 clones; more than 70% of them were found once. The ten largest clones capture about 6% of the sample.

Recombination linked TRBV7-2 to TRBJ1-2; a tentative D call is TRBD1 (6 bases match). This clonotype was obtained from a middle-aged man who had recovered from COVID-19. The specimen was PBMCs or T cells enriched from blood (not recorded which). The CDR3 region: CASSLDSGANYGYTF. The DNA sequence reads TGTGCCAGCAGCTTAGATTCAGGGGCTAACTATGGCTACACCTTC.